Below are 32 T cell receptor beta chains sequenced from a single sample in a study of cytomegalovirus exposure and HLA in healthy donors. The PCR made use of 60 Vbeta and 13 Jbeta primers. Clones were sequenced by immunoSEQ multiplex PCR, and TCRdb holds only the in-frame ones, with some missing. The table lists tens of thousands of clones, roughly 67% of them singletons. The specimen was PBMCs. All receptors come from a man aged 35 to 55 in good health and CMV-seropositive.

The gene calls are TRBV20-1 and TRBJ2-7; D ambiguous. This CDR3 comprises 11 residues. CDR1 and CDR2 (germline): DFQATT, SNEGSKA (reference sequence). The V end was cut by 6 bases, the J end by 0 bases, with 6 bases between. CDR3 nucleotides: TGCAGTGCAGTGAGCTCCTACGAGCAGTACTTC. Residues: CSAVSSYEQYF.

The CDR3 DNA reads TGTGCCAGCAGTGAAGGGGCAGGGCCTAACTATGGCTACACCTTC. Residues: CASSEGAGPNYGYTF. The genes are TRBV2 and TRBJ1-2; maybe TRBD1 (5 bases). The V gene's germline CDR1 is SNHLY and CDR2 FYNNEI. CDR3 size: 15 residues. V lost 1 base to trimming and J lost 0 bases, with 9 bases between them.

The CDR3 protein is CASSFQGSTEAFF. The CDR3 DNA sequence: TGTGCCAGCAGCTTCCAGGGAAGCACTGAAGCTTTCTTT. The chain carries TRBV11-3 and TRBJ1-1, with D possibly TRBD1 on 5 matching bases. V was shortened by 3 bases and J by 4 bases, with 9 bases between the two germline ends. This CDR3 region has 13 residues. Per germline, CDR1 SGHNT and CDR2 YENEEA.

The CDR3 nucleotides read TGTGCCAGCAGTGATACGGTCTACACCTTC. Amino acid sequence: CASSDTVYTF. This chain uses TRBV6-1 with TRBJ1-2, with D unclear. CDR1 is MNHNS and CDR2 is SASEGT in the germline V gene. CDR3 length: 10 amino acids. The V end lost 3 bases, the J end lost 10 bases, and 6 bases lay between the germline ends.

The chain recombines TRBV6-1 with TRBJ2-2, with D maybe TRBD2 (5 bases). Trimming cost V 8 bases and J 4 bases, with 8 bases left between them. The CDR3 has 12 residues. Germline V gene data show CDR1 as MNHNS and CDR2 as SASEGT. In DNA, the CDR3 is TGTGCCAGCTCCCGGGGCACCGGGGAGCTGTTTTTT. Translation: CASSRGTGELFF.

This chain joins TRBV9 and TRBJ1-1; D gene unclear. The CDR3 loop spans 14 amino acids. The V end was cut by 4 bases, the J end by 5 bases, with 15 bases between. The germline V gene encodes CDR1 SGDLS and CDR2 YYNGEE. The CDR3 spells CASSPSLRGTEAFF. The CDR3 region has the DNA TGTGCCAGCAGCCCTAGCCTCCGCGGTACTGAAGCTTTCTTT.

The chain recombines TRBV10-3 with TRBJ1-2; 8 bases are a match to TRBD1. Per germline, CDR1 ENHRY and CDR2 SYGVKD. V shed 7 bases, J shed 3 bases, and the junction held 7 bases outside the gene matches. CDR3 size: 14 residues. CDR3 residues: CAITTGDGDYGYTF. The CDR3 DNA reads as TGTGCCATCACGACAGGGGACGGGGACTATGGCTACACCTTC.

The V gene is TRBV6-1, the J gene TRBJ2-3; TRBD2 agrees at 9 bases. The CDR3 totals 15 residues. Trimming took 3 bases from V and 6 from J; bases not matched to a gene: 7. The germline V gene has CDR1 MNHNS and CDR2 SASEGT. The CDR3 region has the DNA TGTGCCAGCAGTGATGGAGCGGGAGGTAGTGATACGCAGTATTTT. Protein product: CASSDGAGGSDTQYF.

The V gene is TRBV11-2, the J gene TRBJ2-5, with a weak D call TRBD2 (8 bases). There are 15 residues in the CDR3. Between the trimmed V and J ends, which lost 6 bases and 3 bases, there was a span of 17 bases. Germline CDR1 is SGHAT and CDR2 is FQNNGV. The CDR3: CASSRGRGVEETQYF. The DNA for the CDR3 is TGTGCCAGCAGTAGGGGGCGGGGGGTGGAAGAGACCCAGTACTTC.

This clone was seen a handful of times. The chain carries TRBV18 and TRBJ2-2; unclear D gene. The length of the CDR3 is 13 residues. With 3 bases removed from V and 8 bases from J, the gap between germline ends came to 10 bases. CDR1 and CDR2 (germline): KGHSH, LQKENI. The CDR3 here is CASSPGETGELFF. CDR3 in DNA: TGTGCCAGCTCACCCGGAGAGACTGGGGAGCTGTTTTTT. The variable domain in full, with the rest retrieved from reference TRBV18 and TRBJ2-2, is NAGVMQNPRHLVRRRGQEARLRCSPMKGHSHVYWYRQLPEEGLKFMVYLQKENIIDESGMPKERFSAEFPKEGPSILRIQQVVRGDSAAYFCASSPGETGELFFGEGSRLTVL.

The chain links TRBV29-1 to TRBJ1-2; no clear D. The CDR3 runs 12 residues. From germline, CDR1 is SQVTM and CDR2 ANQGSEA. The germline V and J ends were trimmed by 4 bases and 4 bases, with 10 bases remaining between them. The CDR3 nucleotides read TGCAGCGTTGTTAACAGCGGCTATGGCTACACCTTC. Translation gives CSVVNSGYGYTF.

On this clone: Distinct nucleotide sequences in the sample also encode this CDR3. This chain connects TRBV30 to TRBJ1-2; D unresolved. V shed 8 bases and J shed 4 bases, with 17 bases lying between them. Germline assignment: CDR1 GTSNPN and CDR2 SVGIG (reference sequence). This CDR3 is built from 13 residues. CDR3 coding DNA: TGTGCCCTCAGAGCGTCGAGTCCCTATGGCTACACCTTC. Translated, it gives CALRASSPYGYTF.

The DNA for the CDR3 is TGCGCCAGCCAAGGGACAGGGAAGGGGAACACTGAAGCTTTCTTT. As protein: CASQGTGKGNTEAFF. The chain links TRBV5-1 to TRBJ1-1, with 9 bases identical to TRBD1. The CDR3 consists of 15 residues. The trim removed 7 bases at V and 1 base at J, leaving 8 bases unmatched. Germline loops: CDR1 SGHRS, CDR2 YFSETQ.

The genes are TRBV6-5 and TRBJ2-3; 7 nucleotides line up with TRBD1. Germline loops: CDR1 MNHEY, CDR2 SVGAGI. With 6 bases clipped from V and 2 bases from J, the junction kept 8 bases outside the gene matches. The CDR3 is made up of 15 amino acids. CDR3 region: CASSSGTVNTDTQYF. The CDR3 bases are TGTGCCAGCAGCTCCGGGACAGTTAACACAGATACGCAGTATTTT.

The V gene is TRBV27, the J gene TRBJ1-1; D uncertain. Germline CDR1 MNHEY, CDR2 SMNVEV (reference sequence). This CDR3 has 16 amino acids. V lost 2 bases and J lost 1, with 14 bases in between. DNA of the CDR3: TGTGCCAGCAGTTTACAACGGGAATTAAAGAACACTGAAGCTTTCTTT. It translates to CASSLQRELKNTEAFF.

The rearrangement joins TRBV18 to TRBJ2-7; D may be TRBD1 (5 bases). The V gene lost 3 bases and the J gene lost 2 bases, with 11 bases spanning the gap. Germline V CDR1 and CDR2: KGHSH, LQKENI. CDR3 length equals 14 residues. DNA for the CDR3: TGTGCCAGCTCACCCTCGACAGTAACCTACGAGCAGTACTTC. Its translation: CASSPSTVTYEQYF.

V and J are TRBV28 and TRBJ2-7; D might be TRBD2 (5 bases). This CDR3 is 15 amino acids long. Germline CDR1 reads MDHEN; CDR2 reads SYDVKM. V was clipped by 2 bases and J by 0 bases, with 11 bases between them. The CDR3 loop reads CASSLLARDSYEQYF. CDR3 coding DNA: TGTGCCAGCAGTTTACTAGCAAGAGACTCCTACGAGCAGTACTTC.

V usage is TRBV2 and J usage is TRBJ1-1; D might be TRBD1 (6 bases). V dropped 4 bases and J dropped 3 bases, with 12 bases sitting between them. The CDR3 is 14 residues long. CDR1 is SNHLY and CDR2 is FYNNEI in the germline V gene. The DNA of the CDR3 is TGTGCCAGCAGTGCCTCGGGGGGCTACACTGAAGCTTTCTTT. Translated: CASSASGGYTEAFF.

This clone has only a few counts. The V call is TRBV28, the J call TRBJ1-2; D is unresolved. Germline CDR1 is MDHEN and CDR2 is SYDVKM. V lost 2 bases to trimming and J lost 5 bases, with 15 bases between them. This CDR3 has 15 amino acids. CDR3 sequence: CASSLQAGSRYGYTF. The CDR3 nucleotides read TGTGCCAGCAGTTTACAAGCCGGGTCCCGATATGGCTACACCTTC.

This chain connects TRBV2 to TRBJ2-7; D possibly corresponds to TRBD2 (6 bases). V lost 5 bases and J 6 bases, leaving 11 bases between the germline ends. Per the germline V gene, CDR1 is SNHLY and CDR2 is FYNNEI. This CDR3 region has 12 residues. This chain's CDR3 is CASSSTRGEQYF. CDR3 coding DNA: TGTGCCAGCAGTTCGACGCGGGGCGAGCAGTACTTC.

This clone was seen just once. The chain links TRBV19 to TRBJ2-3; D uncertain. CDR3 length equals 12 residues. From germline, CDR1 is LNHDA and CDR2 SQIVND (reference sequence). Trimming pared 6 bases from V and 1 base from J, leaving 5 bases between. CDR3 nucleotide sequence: TGTGCCAGTAGGGCAGGCACAGATACGCAGTATTTT. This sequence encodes CASRAGTDTQYF.

The CDR3 loop is CSVDRGGDEQYF. CDR3 coding DNA: TGCAGCGTTGATAGGGGGGGTGACGAGCAGTACTTC. The chain carries TRBV29-1 and TRBJ2-5; a possible D gene is TRBD2 (7 bases). The J call could be wrong; TRBJ2-7 is a better fit for the DNA end. The CDR3 runs to 12 residues. Looked up from germline, CDR1 is SQVTM and CDR2 is ANQGSEA.

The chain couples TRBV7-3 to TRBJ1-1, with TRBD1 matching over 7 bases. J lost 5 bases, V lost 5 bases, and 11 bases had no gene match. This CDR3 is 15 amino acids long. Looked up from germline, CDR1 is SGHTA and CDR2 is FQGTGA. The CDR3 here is CASSPDREGWTEAFF. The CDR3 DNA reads TGTGCCAGCAGCCCCGACAGGGAAGGTTGGACTGAAGCTTTCTTT.

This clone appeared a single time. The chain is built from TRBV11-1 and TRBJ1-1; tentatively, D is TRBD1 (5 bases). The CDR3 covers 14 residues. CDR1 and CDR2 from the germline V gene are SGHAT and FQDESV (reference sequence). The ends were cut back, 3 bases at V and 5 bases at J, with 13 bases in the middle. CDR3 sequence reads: CASSFTGDGTEAFF. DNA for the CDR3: TGTGCCAGCAGCTTCACAGGCGACGGGACTGAAGCTTTCTTT.

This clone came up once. The CDR3 sequence: CASSPKMGTGYQPQHF. In DNA form, the CDR3 reads TGTGCCAGCAGCCCCAAGATGGGGACAGGGTATCAGCCCCAGCATTTT. The chain carries TRBV7-2 and TRBJ1-5, with TRBD1 identical over 9 bases. The CDR3 has 16 amino acids. The germline gives CDR1 SGHTA, CDR2 FQGNSA. The trim removed 5 bases at V and 5 bases at J, leaving 10 bases unmatched.

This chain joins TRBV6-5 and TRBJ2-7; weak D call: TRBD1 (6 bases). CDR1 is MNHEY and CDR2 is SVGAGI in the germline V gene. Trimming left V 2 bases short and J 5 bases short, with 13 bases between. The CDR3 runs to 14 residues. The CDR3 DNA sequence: TGTGCCAGCAGTTACGCGACAGGCATCCACGAGCAGTACTTC. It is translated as CASSYATGIHEQYF.

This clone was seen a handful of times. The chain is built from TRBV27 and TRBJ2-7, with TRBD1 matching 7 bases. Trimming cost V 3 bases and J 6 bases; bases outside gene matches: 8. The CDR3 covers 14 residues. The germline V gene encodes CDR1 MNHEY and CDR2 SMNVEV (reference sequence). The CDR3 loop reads CASSLGDSLSEQYF. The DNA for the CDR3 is TGTGCCAGCAGTTTGGGGGACAGTCTCTCCGAGCAGTACTTC.

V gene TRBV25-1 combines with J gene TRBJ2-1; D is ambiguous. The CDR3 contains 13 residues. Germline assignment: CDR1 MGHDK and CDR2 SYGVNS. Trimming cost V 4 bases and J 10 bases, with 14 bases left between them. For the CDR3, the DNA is TGTGCCAGCAGTGGAATCATACAATGGGAGCAGTTCTTC. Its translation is CASSGIIQWEQFF.

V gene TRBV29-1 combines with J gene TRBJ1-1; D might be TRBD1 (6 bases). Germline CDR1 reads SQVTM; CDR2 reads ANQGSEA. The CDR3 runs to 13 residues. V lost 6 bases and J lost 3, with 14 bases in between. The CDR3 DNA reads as TGCAGCGTGAGGACAGCGCTGGACACTGAAGCTTTCTTT. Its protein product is CSVRTALDTEAFF.

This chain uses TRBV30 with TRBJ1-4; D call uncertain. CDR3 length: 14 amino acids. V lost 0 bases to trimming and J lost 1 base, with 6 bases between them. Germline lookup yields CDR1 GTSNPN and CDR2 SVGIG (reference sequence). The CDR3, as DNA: TGTGCCTGGAGTGTACGGGGAACTAATGAAAAACTGTTTTTT. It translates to CAWSVRGTNEKLFF.

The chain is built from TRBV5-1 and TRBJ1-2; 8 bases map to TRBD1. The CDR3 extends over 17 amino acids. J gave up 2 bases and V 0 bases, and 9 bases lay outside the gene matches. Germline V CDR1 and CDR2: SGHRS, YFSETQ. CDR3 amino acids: CASSLGPGTGYNYGYTF. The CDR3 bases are TGCGCCAGCAGCTTGGGCCCCGGGACAGGCTACAACTATGGCTACACCTTC.

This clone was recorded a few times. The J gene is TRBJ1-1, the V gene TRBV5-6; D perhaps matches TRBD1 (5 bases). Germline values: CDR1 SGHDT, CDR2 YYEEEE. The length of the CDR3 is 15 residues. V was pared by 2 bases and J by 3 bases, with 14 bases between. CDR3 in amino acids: CASSLKARVDTEAFF. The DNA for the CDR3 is TGTGCCAGCAGCTTAAAAGCCAGGGTGGACACTGAAGCTTTCTTT. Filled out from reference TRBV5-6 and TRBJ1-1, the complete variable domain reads DAGVTQSPTHLIKTRGQQVTLRCSPKSGHDTVSWYQQALGQGPQFIFQYYEEEERQRGNFPDRFSGHQFPNYSSELNVNALLLGDSALYLCASSLKARVDTEAFFGQGTRLTVV.